Sequencing of this TCR beta chain was carried out in a study of OX40 agonist ivuxolimab in advanced cancers. Across the study: Patients were treated with intravenous ivuxolimab, dosed at 0.01 to 10 mg/kg and infused every 2 weeks.

This clone has just one count. Its target is not known. Findings of the study overall: CD4+ and CD8+ blood T cells expanded clonally by week 6 at 0.1 to 3.0 mg/kg. Some nonresponders also had low normalized T-cell clonal expansion. Which antigen the expanded peripheral T cells recognized is unknown.

The ends lost 6 bases at V and 4 bases at J; junction bases unmatched: 4. This CDR3 region has 15 residues. Germline assignment: CDR1 KGHSH and CDR2 LQKENI. Libraries were prepared by immunoSEQ multiplex PCR; TCRdb keeps only in-frame clonotypes and omits some of them. The sample lists some 64,000 clones, 70% to 90% occurring once. Sequencing used CD4+ or CD8+ T cells sorted from blood, obtained in a trial of the OX40 agonist ivuxolimab. The chain uses TRBV18 and TRBJ2-1; 12 positions agree with TRBD2. This clonotype was sampled from an adult with an advanced solid tumor such as melanoma, head and neck, liver or kidney cancer. DNA for the CDR3: TGTGCCAGCTCTCCCGGACTAGCGGGGTACAATGAGCAGTTCTTC. This gives the protein CASSPGLAGYNEQFF. Looking up the rest from reference TRBV18 and TRBJ2-1 gives the full variable domain: NAGVMQNPRHLVRRRGQEARLRCSPMKGHSHVYWYRQLPEEGLKFMVYLQKENIIDESGMPKERFSAEFPKEGPSILRIQQVVRGDSAAYFCASSPGLAGYNEQFFGPGTRLTVL.